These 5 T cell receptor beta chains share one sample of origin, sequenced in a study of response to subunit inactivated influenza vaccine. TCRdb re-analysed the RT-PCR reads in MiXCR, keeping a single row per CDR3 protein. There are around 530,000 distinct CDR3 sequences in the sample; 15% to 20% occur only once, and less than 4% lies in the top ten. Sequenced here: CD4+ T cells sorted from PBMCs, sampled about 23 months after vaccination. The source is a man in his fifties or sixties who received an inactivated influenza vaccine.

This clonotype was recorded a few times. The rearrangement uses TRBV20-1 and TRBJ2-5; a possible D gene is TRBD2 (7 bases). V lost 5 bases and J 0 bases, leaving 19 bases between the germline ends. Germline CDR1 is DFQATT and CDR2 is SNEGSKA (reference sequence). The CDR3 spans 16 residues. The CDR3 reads CSAHKGGSLYQETQYF. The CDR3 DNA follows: TGCAGTGCTCATAAGGGGGGGTCACTGTACCAAGAGACCCAGTACTTC.

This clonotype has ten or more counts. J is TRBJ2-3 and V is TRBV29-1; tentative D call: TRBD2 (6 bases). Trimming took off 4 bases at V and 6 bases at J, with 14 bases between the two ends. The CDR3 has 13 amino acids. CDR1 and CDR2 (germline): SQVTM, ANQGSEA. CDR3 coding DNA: TGCAGCGTTGTGGAGGGGTGGTTGGATACGCAGTATTTT. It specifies CSVVEGWLDTQYF.

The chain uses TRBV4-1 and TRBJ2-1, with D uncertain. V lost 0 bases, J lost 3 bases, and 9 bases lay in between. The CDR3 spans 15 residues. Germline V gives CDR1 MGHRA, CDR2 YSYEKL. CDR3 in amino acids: CASSQEWQVYNEQFF. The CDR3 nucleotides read TGCGCCAGCAGCCAAGAGTGGCAGGTCTACAATGAGCAGTTCTTC.

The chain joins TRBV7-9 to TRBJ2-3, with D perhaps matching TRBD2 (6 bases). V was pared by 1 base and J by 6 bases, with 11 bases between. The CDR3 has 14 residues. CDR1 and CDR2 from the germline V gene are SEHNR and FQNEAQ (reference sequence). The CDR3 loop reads CASSLGGIGDTQYF. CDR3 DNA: TGTGCCAGCAGCTTAGGCGGGATTGGGGATACGCAGTATTTT.

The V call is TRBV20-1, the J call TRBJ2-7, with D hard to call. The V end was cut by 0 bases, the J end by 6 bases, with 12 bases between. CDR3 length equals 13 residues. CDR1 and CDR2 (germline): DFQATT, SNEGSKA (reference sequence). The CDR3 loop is CSARDGGPFEQYF. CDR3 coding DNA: TGCAGTGCTAGAGATGGTGGGCCCTTCGAGCAGTACTTC.